This is a list of T cell receptor beta chains from one sample in a study of cytomegalovirus exposure and HLA in healthy donors. Here immunoSEQ multiplex PCR was the method, and the copy in TCRdb shows in-frame clones only, minus some. This sample has over 80,000 clones, with approximately 70% found just once. Sequenced: PBMCs. The source is a man in his forties in good health and CMV-seronegative. Both conserved end residues are part of each CDR3. D genes are given only for firm matches. Clone size appears in some rows only: once, few, many, or a class for an expanded clone.

v_gene,j_gene,abundance,d_gene,CDR3nt,CDR3aa
TRBV5-1,TRBJ2-1,.,TRBD1,TGCGCCAGCAGCTTGTCAGGGGGCAGCGAGCAGTTCTTC,CASSLSGGSEQFF
TRBV5-4,TRBJ1-6,.,.,TGTGCCAGCAGCTTGGGCGGTCGAAGCGCCAATTCACCCCTCCACTTT,CASSLGGRSANSPLHF
TRBV6-1,TRBJ1-4,few,TRBD1,TGTGCCAGCAGGGAAGACAGGGGGAATGAAAAACTGTTTTTT,CASREDRGNEKLFF
TRBV6-1,TRBJ1-5,.,TRBD1,TGTGCCAGCAGGAGACTGGACAGGGTAGATCAGCCCCAGCATTTT,CASRRLDRVDQPQHF
TRBV7-2,TRBJ2-7,.,.,TGTGCCAGCAGCTTACTCCCTAGCTCCTACGAGCAGTACTTC,CASSLLPSSYEQYF
TRBV6-5,TRBJ2-7,.,.,TGTGCCAGCGCAACAGAAAAGAGTTACGAGCAGTACTTC,CASATEKSYEQYF
TRBV13,TRBJ1-4,.,.,TGTGCCAGCAGCTTACAGGGGCAGGGAAGCGGAAAACTGTTTTTT,CASSLQGQGSGKLFF
TRBV5-1,TRBJ2-3,once,TRBD2,TGCGCCAGCAGCTCTTCTAGCGGGGGGAGCACAGATACGCAGTATTTT,CASSSSSGGSTDTQYF
TRBV4-2,TRBJ2-1,.,TRBD2,TGTGCCAGCAGCCAAGATGACGCGGGGGGTCATGAGCAGTTCTTC,CASSQDDAGGHEQFF
TRBV2,TRBJ1-1,medium-sized,.,TGTGCCAGCAGTGGCAGGGCTGAAGCTTTCTTT,CASSGRAEAFF
TRBV2,TRBJ1-1,.,TRBD1,TGTGCCAGCCGACAGGGGGCTGGGACTGAAGCTTTCTTT,CASRQGAGTEAFF
TRBV9,TRBJ2-7,.,TRBD1,TGTGCCAGCAGCGCCCAGACAGGGCTCTACGAGCAGTACTTC,CASSAQTGLYEQYF
TRBV5-6,TRBJ2-2,.,.,TGTGCCAGCAGCTTTCCACTTAACACCGGGGAGCTGTTTTTT,CASSFPLNTGELFF
TRBV12-5,TRBJ2-1,.,TRBD1,TGTGCTAGTGGTTTGGTACAGGGGGGATCCTACAATGAGCAGTTCTTC,CASGLVQGGSYNEQFF
TRBV6-5,TRBJ1-5,.,.,TGTGCCAGCAGCCACGACAGGACAAATCAGCCCCAGCATTTT,CASSHDRTNQPQHF
TRBV7-2,TRBJ1-2,once,.,TGTGCCAGCAGCTTAGAGGGGACAAAACTTCGGGGCTACACCTTC,CASSLEGTKLRGYTF
TRBV6-1,TRBJ1-2,few,.,TGTGCCAGCAGTAACTACTTACAGGGAGACTATGGCTACACCTTC,CASSNYLQGDYGYTF
TRBV5-5,TRBJ2-7,.,TRBD1,TGTGCCAGCAGCACCTGGGACAGAATCTACGAGCAGTACTTC,CASSTWDRIYEQYF
TRBV18,TRBJ1-1,many,TRBD1,TGTGCCAGCGCGGGACAGGCGAACACTGAAGCTTTCTTT,CASAGQANTEAFF
TRBV18,TRBJ2-6,few,.,TGTGCCAGCTCAACAGGGATCTCTGGGGCCAACGTCCTGACTTTC,CASSTGISGANVLTF
TRBV27,TRBJ1-6,.,.,TGTGCCAGCAGTTCAAACAAGGTGCGGCCCCTCCACTTT,CASSSNKVRPLHF
TRBV4-1,TRBJ1-6,.,TRBD1,TGCGCCAGCAGCCAAGATAGGACAGGCAATTCACCCCTCCACTTT,CASSQDRTGNSPLHF
TRBV19,TRBJ2-5,.,TRBD2,TGTGCCAGTAGTATGTGGGGGTCGGGGACTAGGAGCGGAGAGACCCAGTACTTC,CASSMWGSGTRSGETQYF
TRBV15,TRBJ2-3,.,.,TGTGCCACCAGCGGCCCTGGTACTGGCGGGAGCACAGATACGCAGTATTTT,CATSGPGTGGSTDTQYF
TRBV7-2,TRBJ2-2,few,TRBD1,TGTGCCAGCAGCGGGACAGTCAACACCGGGGAGCTGTTTTTT,CASSGTVNTGELFF
TRBV7-6,TRBJ1-2,.,.,TGTGCCAGCAGCTTGGGGGGGCAAGGCTATGGCTACACCTTC,CASSLGGQGYGYTF
TRBV6-5,TRBJ2-3,.,.,TGTGCCAGCAGTTCTACCCCCCTCCGATACACAGATACGCAGTATTTT,CASSSTPLRYTDTQYF